The T cell receptor beta chain described here comes from a study of blood T cell repertoires in COVID-19. Study context: Donors in the United States, Italy and Spain gave samples during acute or convalescent COVID-19. Nucleic acid was either cDNA or gDNA, and it came from T cells, B-cell-depleted T cells, or PBMCs.

Per the germline V gene, CDR1 is SGHRS and CDR2 is YFSETQ. Trimming took 3 bases from V and 3 from J, leaving 5 bases between them. The CDR3 has 12 amino acids. Methods used by the authors: For nucleated cells, counts were estimated from reference gene primer amplification. The repertoire was sequenced with immunoSEQ multiplex PCR; TCRdb's copy has only in-frame clones and lacks some. V, J and clone size reflect that table, while D and trimming were determined from the DNA. The profile shows about 49,000 clones, roughly 89% of them singletons. The sample taken for sequencing was peripheral blood. The chain carries TRBV5-1 and TRBJ2-3; D remains unclear. This TCR was recovered from a man older than 75 with acute or convalescent COVID-19. CDR3 sequence: CASSYNTDTQYF. Here the CDR3 DNA reads TGCGCCAGCAGCTATAATACAGATACGCAGTATTTT.